The entry that follows covers one T cell receptor (beta chain) sequence. The data originate from a study of blood T cell repertoires in COVID-19. Turning to the study itself: Material from acute and convalescent COVID-19 was sourced from the United States, Italy and Spain. The cDNA or gDNA used as material had been derived from T cells, B-cell-depleted T cells, or PBMCs.

Per the study methods: The authors estimated nucleated cell counts from reference gene primer amplification. Using immunoSEQ multiplex PCR, the repertoire was profiled, and TCRdb retains in-frame clones only, with some absent. The D gene and trimming were derived from the DNA, and the V and J assignments and clone size from that table. The profile shows hundreds of thousands of clones, about four fifths of them singletons. Trimming removed 0 bases at V and 4 bases at J, with 12 bases between. The CDR3 covers 15 residues. From germline, CDR1 is MNHEY and CDR2 SVGEGT. The receptor's source is a woman between 45 and 65 years old who had recovered from COVID-19. The specimen sequenced was peripheral blood. This chain uses TRBV6-2 or TRBV6-3 with TRBJ1-2; D not certain. The CDR3 DNA is TGTGCCAGCAGTTACTCGGTGGCAGTTCGCTATGGCTACACCTTC. This codes for CASSYSVAVRYGYTF.